This T cell receptor beta chain emerged from a study of cytomegalovirus exposure and HLA in healthy donors. With regard to this clone: The antigen remains undetermined.

This PCR relied on a set of 60 Vbeta primers and 13 Jbeta primers. TCRdb keeps only in-frame clones here, not all; method: immunoSEQ multiplex PCR. The top ten clones hold about 4% of a sample with 100,000 to 150,000 clones, around 74% of them seen once. The CDR3 runs 16 residues. Germline-derived CDR1 and CDR2 are MNHNY and SVGAGI (reference sequence). Between the trimmed V and J ends, which lost 0 bases and 0 bases, there was a span of 12 bases. Study results and caveats: An analysis was carried out at a later point. It showed that HLA-associated TCR beta chains were more clonally expanded than equally common non-associated chains.

The chain recombines TRBV6-6 with TRBJ2-7, with TRBD1 as a possible D gene (5 bases). Sequencing was carried out using PBMCs. This TCR came from a woman aged 45-65 years in good health and CMV-seropositive. The CDR3 spells CASSYSSQGFSYEQYF. Written as DNA, the CDR3 is TGTGCCAGCAGTTACTCGAGTCAGGGATTCTCCTACGAGCAGTACTTC.